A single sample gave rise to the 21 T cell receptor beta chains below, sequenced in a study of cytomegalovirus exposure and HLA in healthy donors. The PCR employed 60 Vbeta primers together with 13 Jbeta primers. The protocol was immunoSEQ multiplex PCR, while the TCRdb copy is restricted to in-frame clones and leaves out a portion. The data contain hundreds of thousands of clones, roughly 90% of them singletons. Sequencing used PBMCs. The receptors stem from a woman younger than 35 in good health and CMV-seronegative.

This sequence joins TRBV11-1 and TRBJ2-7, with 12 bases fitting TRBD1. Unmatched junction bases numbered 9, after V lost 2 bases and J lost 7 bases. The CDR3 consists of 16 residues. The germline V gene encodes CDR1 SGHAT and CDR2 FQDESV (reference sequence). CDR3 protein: CASSLRTGTGGGEQYF. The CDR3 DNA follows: TGTGCCAGCAGCTTACGGACCGGGACAGGGGGCGGGGAGCAGTACTTC.

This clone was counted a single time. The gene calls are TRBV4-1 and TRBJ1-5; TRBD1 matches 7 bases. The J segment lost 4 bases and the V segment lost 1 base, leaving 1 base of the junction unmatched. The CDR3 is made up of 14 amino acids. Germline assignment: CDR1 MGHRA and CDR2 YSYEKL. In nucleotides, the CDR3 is TGCGCCAGCAGCCAAGGGACAGGAAATCAGCCCCAGCATTTT. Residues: CASSQGTGNQPQHF.

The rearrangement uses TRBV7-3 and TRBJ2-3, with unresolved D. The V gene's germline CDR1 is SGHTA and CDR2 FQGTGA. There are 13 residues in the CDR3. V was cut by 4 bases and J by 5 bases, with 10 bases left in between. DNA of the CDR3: TGTGCCAGCAGCTCCTATCTTCTAGATACGCAGTATTTT. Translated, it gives CASSSYLLDTQYF.

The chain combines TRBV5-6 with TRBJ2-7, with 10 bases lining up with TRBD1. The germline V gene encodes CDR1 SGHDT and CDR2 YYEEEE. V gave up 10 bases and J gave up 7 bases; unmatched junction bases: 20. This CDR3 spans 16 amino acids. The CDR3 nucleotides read TGTGCCTCCGGCAGGGGGACAGGGGACTTCCTTGGGGAGCAGTACTTC. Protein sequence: CASGRGTGDFLGEQYF.

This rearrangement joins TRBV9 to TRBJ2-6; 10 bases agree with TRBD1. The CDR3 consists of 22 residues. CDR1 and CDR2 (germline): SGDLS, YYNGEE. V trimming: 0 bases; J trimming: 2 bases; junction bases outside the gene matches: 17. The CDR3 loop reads CASSVGGAGGGQGVAGANVLTF. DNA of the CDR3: TGTGCCAGCAGCGTAGGTGGCGCCGGCGGTGGACAGGGGGTGGCTGGGGCCAACGTCCTGACTTTC.

CDR3 sequence reads: CASSRLAGTDTQYF. For the CDR3, the DNA is TGTGCCAGCAGCAGACTAGCCGGCACAGATACGCAGTATTTT. The chain links TRBV6-5 to TRBJ2-3; 7 bases line up with TRBD2. Germline CDR1 and CDR2: MNHEY and SVGAGI. The CDR3 has 14 amino acids. V dropped 6 bases and J dropped 1; count of bases not matched to a gene: 4.

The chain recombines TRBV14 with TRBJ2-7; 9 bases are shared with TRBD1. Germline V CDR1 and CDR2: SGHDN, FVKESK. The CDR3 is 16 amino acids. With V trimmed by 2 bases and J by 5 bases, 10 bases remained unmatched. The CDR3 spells CASSQPSDRGVHEQYF. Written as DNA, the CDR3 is TGTGCCAGCAGCCAACCCTCGGACAGGGGCGTTCACGAGCAGTACTTC.

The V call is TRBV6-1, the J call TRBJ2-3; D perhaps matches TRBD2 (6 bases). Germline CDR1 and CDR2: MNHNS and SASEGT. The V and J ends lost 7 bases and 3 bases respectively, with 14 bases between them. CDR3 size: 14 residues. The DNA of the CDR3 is TGTGCCAGCATGGTTGGGACTTTTACAGATACGCAGTATTTT. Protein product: CASMVGTFTDTQYF.

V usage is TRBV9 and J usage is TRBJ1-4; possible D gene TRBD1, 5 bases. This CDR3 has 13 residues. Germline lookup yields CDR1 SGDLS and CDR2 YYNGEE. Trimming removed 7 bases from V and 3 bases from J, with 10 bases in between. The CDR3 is CASSGGANEKLFF. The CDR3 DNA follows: TGTGCCAGCTCAGGAGGGGCTAATGAAAAACTGTTTTTT.

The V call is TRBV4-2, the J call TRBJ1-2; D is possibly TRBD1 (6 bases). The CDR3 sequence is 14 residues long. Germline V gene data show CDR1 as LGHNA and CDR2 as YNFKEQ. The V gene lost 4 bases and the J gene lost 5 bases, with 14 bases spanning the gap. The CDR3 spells CASSPTTGFYGYTF. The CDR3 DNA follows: TGTGCCAGCAGCCCTACTACAGGGTTTTATGGCTACACCTTC.

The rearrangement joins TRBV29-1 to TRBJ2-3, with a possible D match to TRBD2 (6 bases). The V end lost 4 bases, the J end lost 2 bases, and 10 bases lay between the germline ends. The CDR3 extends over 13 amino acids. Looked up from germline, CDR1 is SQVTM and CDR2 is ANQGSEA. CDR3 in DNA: TGCAGCGTTGGGAGGGCCTACACAGATACGCAGTATTTT. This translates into CSVGRAYTDTQYF.

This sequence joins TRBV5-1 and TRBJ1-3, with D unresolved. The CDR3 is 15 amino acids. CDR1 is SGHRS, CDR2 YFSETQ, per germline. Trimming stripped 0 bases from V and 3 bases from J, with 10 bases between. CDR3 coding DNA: TGCGCCAGCAGCTTGGCCGCCCGAGGTGGAAACACCATATATTTT. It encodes CASSLAARGGNTIYF.

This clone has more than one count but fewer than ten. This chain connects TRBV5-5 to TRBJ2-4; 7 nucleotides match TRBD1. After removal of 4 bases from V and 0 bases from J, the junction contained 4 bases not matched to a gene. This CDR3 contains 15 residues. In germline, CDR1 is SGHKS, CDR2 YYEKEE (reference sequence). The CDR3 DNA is TGTGCCAGCAGCGACAGGGTACTAGCCAAAAACATTCAGTACTTC. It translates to CASSDRVLAKNIQYF.

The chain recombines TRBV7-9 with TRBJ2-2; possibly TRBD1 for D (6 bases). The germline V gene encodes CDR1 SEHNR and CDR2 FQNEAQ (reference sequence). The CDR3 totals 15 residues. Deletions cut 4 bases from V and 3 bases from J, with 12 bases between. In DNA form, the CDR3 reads TGTGCCAGCAGCTCGCGGACAGATTACACCGGGGAGCTGTTTTTT. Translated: CASSSRTDYTGELFF.

CDR3 protein: CASSPSLMNTEAFF. CDR3 bases: TGTGCCAGCTCCCCGAGCTTGATGAACACTGAAGCTTTCTTT. The rearrangement joins TRBV18 to TRBJ1-1; D is undetermined. The V gene lost 6 bases and the J gene lost 0 bases, with 11 bases spanning the gap. CDR3 length: 14 residues. Germline CDR1 reads KGHSH; CDR2 reads LQKENI.

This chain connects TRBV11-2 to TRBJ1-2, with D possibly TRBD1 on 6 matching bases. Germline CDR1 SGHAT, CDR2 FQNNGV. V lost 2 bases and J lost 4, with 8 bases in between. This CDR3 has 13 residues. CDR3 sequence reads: CASSLQGRYGYTF. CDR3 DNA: TGTGCCAGCAGCTTACAGGGGCGCTATGGCTACACCTTC.

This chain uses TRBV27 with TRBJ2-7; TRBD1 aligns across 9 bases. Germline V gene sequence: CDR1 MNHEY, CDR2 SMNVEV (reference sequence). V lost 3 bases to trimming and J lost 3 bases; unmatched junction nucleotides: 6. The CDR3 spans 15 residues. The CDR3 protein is CASSFTAGQGYEQYF. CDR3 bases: TGTGCCAGCAGTTTTACGGCGGGACAGGGCTACGAGCAGTACTTC.

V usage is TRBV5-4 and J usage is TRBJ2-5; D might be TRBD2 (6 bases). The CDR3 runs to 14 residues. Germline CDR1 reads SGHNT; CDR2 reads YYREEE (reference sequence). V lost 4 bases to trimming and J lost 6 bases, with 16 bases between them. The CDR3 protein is CASSPDDGGKTQYF. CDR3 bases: TGTGCCAGCAGCCCCGATGACGGGGGAAAGACCCAGTACTTC. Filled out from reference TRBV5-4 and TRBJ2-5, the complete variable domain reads ETGVTQSPTHLIKTRGQQVTLRCSSQSGHNTVSWYQQALGQGPQFIFQYYREEENGRGNFPPRFSGLQFPNYSSELNVNALELDDSALYLCASSPDDGGKTQYFGPGTRLLVL.

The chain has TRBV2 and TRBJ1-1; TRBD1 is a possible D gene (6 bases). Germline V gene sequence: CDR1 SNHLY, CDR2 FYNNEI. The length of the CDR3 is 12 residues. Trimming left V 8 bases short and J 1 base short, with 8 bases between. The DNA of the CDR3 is TGTGCCAGCGGACAGACGAACACTGAAGCTTTCTTT. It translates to CASGQTNTEAFF.

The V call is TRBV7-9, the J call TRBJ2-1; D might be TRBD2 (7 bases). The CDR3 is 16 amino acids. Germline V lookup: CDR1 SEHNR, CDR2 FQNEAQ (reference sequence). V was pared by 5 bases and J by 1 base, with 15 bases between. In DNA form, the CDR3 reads TGTGCCAGCAGCGCAATCGAGGGGGGGTCCTACAATGAGCAGTTCTTC. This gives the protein CASSAIEGGSYNEQFF.

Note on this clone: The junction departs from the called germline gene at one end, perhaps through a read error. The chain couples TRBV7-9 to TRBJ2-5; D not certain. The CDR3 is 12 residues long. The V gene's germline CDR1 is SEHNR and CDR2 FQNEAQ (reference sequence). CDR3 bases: TGTTCCAGCAGCCCCCTCCCCGAGACCCAGTACTTC. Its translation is CSSSPLPETQYF.